The 17 T cell receptor beta chains below were found in one sample sequenced in a study of OX40 agonist ivuxolimab in advanced cancers. Sequencing was performed with immunoSEQ multiplex PCR; in TCRdb, only in-frame clones are kept and a portion is missing. Among 70,000 or so clones listed, nearly 85% were seen once. This sample comprised CD4+ or CD8+ T cells sorted from blood, obtained in a trial of the OX40 agonist ivuxolimab. The origin of the receptors is an adult with an advanced solid tumor such as melanoma, head and neck, liver or kidney cancer.

The V gene is TRBV6-6, the J gene TRBJ2-7; 12 bases line up with TRBD1. V gave up 6 bases and J gave up 5 bases; unmatched junction bases: 5. Germline CDR1 reads MNHNY; CDR2 reads SVGAGI (reference sequence). The CDR3 spans 14 residues. The CDR3: CASSQRDRGHEQYF. CDR3 nucleotide sequence: TGTGCCAGCAGCCAACGGGACAGGGGGCACGAGCAGTACTTC.

V gene TRBV6-1 combines with J gene TRBJ1-1; 7 bases map to TRBD1. This CDR3 has 15 residues. Germline V gene lookup returns CDR1 MNHNS and CDR2 SASEGT. The ends lost 1 base at V and 1 base at J; junction bases unmatched: 3. The CDR3 sequence: CASSEETGRNTEAFF. The DNA of the CDR3 is TGTGCCAGCAGTGAAGAGACAGGGAGGAACACTGAAGCTTTCTTT.

This chain connects TRBV25-1 to TRBJ2-7, with 10 bases fitting TRBD2. Germline values: CDR1 MGHDK, CDR2 SYGVNS. Trimming took 3 bases from V and 6 from J; bases not matched to a gene: 8. This CDR3 is built from 15 residues. In nucleotides, the CDR3 is TGTGCCAGCAGTGAGGCCCTAGCGGGAGTCAGCGAGCAGTACTTC. It specifies CASSEALAGVSEQYF.

The chain recombines TRBV7-2 with TRBJ1-1; D possibly corresponds to TRBD1 (5 bases). V dropped 6 bases and J dropped 4 bases, with 9 bases sitting between them. CDR1 is SGHTA and CDR2 is FQGNSA in the germline V gene. The CDR3 length is 12 residues. CDR3 in amino acids: CASRAGGTEAFF. The CDR3 coding sequence is TGTGCCAGCAGGGCGGGGGGCACTGAAGCTTTCTTT.

This clone has a single count. This chain joins TRBV7-8 and TRBJ1-2, with a weak D call TRBD1 (5 bases). The CDR3 sequence is 15 residues long. Trimming took 5 bases from V and 4 from J, leaving 17 bases between them. The germline CDR1 and CDR2 sequences are SGHVS and FQNEAQ. CDR3 in amino acids: CASSPNLGRGYGYTF. The CDR3 nucleotides read TGTGCCAGCAGCCCTAACCTGGGACGGGGCTATGGCTACACCTTC.

DNA of the CDR3: TGTGCCAGCAGCACTTACCTGACAGGCGGGGGCTACGAGCAGTACTTC. This sequence encodes CASSTYLTGGGYEQYF. The chain links TRBV4-2 to TRBJ2-7; tentative D call: TRBD2 (7 bases). The length of the CDR3 is 16 residues. V was pared by 5 bases and J by 3 bases, with 20 bases between. Germline loops: CDR1 LGHNA, CDR2 YNFKEQ.

J is TRBJ2-1 and V is TRBV27, with no clear D. The V and J ends lost 1 base and 5 bases respectively, with 9 bases between them. CDR1 and CDR2 from the germline V gene are MNHEY and SMNVEV (reference sequence). The length of the CDR3 is 14 residues. The CDR3 nucleotides read TGTGCCAGCAGTTTATATTGGACCCACAATGAGCAGTTCTTC. It translates to CASSLYWTHNEQFF.

The chain combines TRBV19 with TRBJ1-2, with D perhaps matching TRBD1 (6 bases). V gave up 7 bases and J gave up 2 bases, with 14 bases separating them. Germline values: CDR1 LNHDA, CDR2 SQIVND (reference sequence). The CDR3 is 14 amino acids. CDR3 protein: CASTSGGRNYGYTF. CDR3 nucleotides: TGTGCCAGTACTTCCGGGGGCAGGAACTATGGCTACACCTTC. Full variable domain (outside the CDR3, taken from reference TRBV19 and TRBJ1-2): DGGITQSPKYLFRKEGQNVTLSCEQNLNHDAMYWYRQDPGQGLRLIYYSQIVNDFQKGDIAEGYSVSREKKESFPLTVTSAQKNPTAFYLCASTSGGRNYGYTFGSGTRLTVV.

The V call is TRBV7-2, the J call TRBJ1-5; D possibly corresponds to TRBD1 (6 bases). This CDR3 is 15 amino acids long. The germline V gene has CDR1 SGHTA and CDR2 FQGNSA. V lost 0 bases and J 6 bases, leaving 12 bases between the germline ends. The CDR3 sequence: CASSLAGGVGQPQHF. For the CDR3, the DNA is TGTGCCAGCAGCTTAGCAGGGGGGGTCGGTCAGCCCCAGCATTTT.

The sample holds a few counts of this clone. This chain links TRBV6-5 with TRBJ1-6, with 7 bases matching TRBD1. Germline CDR1 reads MNHEY; CDR2 reads SVGAGI. V lost 2 bases, J lost 8 bases, and 9 bases stayed unmatched. CDR3 length: 16 amino acids. For the CDR3, the DNA is TGTGCCAGCAGTTACGGGGGAACAGGGGTGTATTCACCCCTCCACTTT. Protein sequence: CASSYGGTGVYSPLHF.

This clone was seen a few times. This chain joins TRBV15 and TRBJ2-2; weak D call: TRBD1 (6 bases). V gave up 0 bases and J gave up 0 bases, with 14 bases separating them. The germline gives CDR1 LNHNV, CDR2 YYDKDF (reference sequence). The CDR3 contains 18 residues. CDR3 DNA: TGTGCCACCAGCAGAGATCCAGTCAGGGGCCCGAACACCGGGGAGCTGTTTTTT. Protein: CATSRDPVRGPNTGELFF.

This chain uses TRBV7-6 with TRBJ2-5, with a tentative D call TRBD1 (6 bases). The V and J ends lost 5 bases and 4 bases respectively, with 14 bases between them. This CDR3 region has 14 residues. Germline CDR1 and CDR2: SGHVS and FNYEAQ. The CDR3 nucleotides are TGTGCCAGCAGCCCTACAGGGTACGGAGAGACCCAGTACTTC. Residues: CASSPTGYGETQYF.

This chain joins TRBV28 and TRBJ2-2; 9 nucleotides line up with TRBD2. With 5 bases clipped from V and 4 bases from J, the junction kept 11 bases outside the gene matches. Germline V gene lookup returns CDR1 MDHEN and CDR2 SYDVKM. This CDR3 has 17 residues. CDR3 sequence reads: CASSRRVAGVGTGELFF. The CDR3 bases are TGTGCCAGCAGTCGCAGAGTAGCGGGAGTCGGCACCGGGGAGCTGTTTTTT.

The chain carries TRBV6-6 and TRBJ1-6, with a possible D match to TRBD1 (5 bases). The CDR3 has 13 amino acids. Germline V gene sequence: CDR1 MNHNY, CDR2 SVGAGI (reference sequence). V dropped 6 bases and J dropped 6 bases, with 9 bases sitting between them. CDR3 bases: TGTGCCAGCAGCCGGACACTTAATTCACCCCTCCACTTT. Protein product: CASSRTLNSPLHF.

The rearrangement links TRBV7-2 to TRBJ2-7; D is perhaps TRBD2 (7 bases). The CDR3 extends over 13 amino acids. Trimming shortened V by 5 bases and J by 5 bases, and 13 bases separated the two germline ends. Germline lookup yields CDR1 SGHTA and CDR2 FQGNSA. CDR3 DNA: TGTGCCAGCAGCCTCCTCGGGGGGCACGAGCAGTACGTC. Translation: CASSLLGGHEQYV.

This clone appeared once. The chain joins TRBV5-1 to TRBJ2-2; no firm D call. CDR1 SGHRS and CDR2 YFSETQ come from the germline V gene. Trimming pared 3 bases from V and 8 bases from J, leaving 8 bases between. The CDR3 consists of 12 residues. CDR3 nucleotide sequence: TGCGCCAGCAGCTGGGCCTCGGGGGAGCTGTTTTTT. Residues: CASSWASGELFF.

The chain couples TRBV5-3 to TRBJ2-3; D uncertain. TRBV5-3 is annotated as an ORF whose role is uncertain. The CDR3 runs 16 residues. Trimming took 1 base from V and 0 from J, leaving 12 bases between them. CDR3: CARSLYGAASTDTQYF. The CDR3 DNA reads TGTGCCAGAAGCTTGTACGGAGCAGCGAGCACAGATACGCAGTATTTT.